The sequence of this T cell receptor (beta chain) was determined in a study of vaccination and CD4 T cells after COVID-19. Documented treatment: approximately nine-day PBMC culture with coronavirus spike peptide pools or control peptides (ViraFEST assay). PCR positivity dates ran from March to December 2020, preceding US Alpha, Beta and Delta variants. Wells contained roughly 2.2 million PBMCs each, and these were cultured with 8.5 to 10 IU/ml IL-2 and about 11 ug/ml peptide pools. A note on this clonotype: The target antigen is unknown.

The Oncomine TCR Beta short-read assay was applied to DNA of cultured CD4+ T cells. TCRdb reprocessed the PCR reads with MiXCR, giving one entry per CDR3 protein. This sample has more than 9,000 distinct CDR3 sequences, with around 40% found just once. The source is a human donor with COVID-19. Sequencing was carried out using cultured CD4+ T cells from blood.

The CDR3 here is CSARDPIGNQPQHF. In DNA, the CDR3 is TGCAGTGCTAGAGACCCGATTGGTAATCAGCCCCAGCATTTT. The chain uses TRBV20-1 and TRBJ1-5; unclear D gene. Germline V gives CDR1 DFQATT, CDR2 SNEGSKA (reference sequence). This CDR3 is 14 amino acids long. V dropped 0 bases and J dropped 4 bases, with 10 bases sitting between them.